Below, 10 T cell receptor beta chains from the same sample are listed, as sequenced in a study of cytomegalovirus exposure and HLA in healthy donors. TCRdb keeps only in-frame clones here, not all; method: immunoSEQ multiplex PCR. The table has about 160,000 clones, approximately 96% seen once. Sequenced input: PBMCs. The receptors come from a young woman in good health and CMV-seronegative.

The chain has TRBV6-6 and TRBJ1-6; a possible D gene is TRBD1 (5 bases). This CDR3 comprises 13 residues. Germline assignment: CDR1 MNHNY and CDR2 SVGAGI (reference sequence). V was trimmed by 11 bases and J by 12 bases, leaving 20 bases between them. CDR3 loop: CAARVGGIEPLHF. DNA for the CDR3: TGTGCCGCGCGGGTGGGGGGAATTGAACCCCTCCACTTT.

This clone appeared a single time. V usage is TRBV30 and J usage is TRBJ2-3; TRBD2 aligns across 10 bases. The V gene's germline CDR1 is GTSNPN and CDR2 SVGIG (reference sequence). V trimming: 0 bases; J trimming: 0 bases; junction bases outside the gene matches: 6. The CDR3 spans 17 residues. CDR3 sequence: CAWSVRLAGPSTDTQYF. The CDR3, as DNA: TGTGCCTGGAGTGTAAGACTAGCGGGCCCTAGCACAGATACGCAGTATTTT.

This chain uses TRBV18 with TRBJ2-5, with a weak D call TRBD1 (5 bases). Germline-derived CDR1 and CDR2 are KGHSH and LQKENI. V was clipped by 3 bases and J by 1 base, with 9 bases between them. There are 14 residues in the CDR3. The CDR3 coding sequence is TGTGCCAGCTCACCCCGTAGGGGCCAAGAGACCCAGTACTTC. It is translated as CASSPRRGQETQYF.

In its sample, this clone was seen once. The V call is TRBV5-8, the J call TRBJ2-3; 8 nucleotides agree with TRBD1. Germline trimming cut 0 bases from V and 2 bases from J; bases unmatched to any gene: 5. Germline V gives CDR1 SGHTS, CDR2 YDEGEE. The CDR3 contains 16 residues. CDR3 in amino acids: CASSLGTGLSTDTQYF. As DNA, the CDR3 is TGTGCCAGCAGCTTGGGGACAGGGCTTTCCACAGATACGCAGTATTTT.

The chain joins TRBV9 to TRBJ1-2, with TRBD1 identical over 8 bases. The CDR3 sequence is 14 residues long. V dropped 3 bases and J dropped 5; count of bases not matched to a gene: 6. The germline gives CDR1 SGDLS, CDR2 YYNGEE. The CDR3 DNA is TGTGCCAGCAGCGCCGGACAGGGCCTGTATGGCTACACCTTC. Encoded protein: CASSAGQGLYGYTF.

V usage is TRBV15 and J usage is TRBJ2-5; 8 positions agree with TRBD1. The CDR3 runs to 15 residues. J was trimmed by 3 bases and V by 5 bases; bases with no gene match: 8. CDR1 and CDR2 from the germline V gene are LNHNV and YYDKDF (reference sequence). CDR3 loop: CATSPRDRREETQYF. The CDR3 DNA reads TGTGCCACCAGCCCCCGGGACAGGAGAGAAGAGACCCAGTACTTC.

The chain carries TRBV6-4 and TRBJ2-2, with TRBD2 as a possible D gene (6 bases). Germline V gene lookup returns CDR1 MRHNA and CDR2 SNTAGT. The CDR3 totals 17 residues. The V and J ends lost 7 bases and 0 bases respectively, with 18 bases between them. This CDR3 reads CASTQFGGIANTGELFF. The CDR3 DNA reads as TGTGCCAGCACCCAGTTCGGGGGAATCGCGAACACCGGGGAGCTGTTTTTT.

The CDR3 protein is CSGHSGQKNQPQHF. CDR3 nucleotide sequence: TGCAGCGGACATTCAGGACAGAAAAATCAGCCCCAGCATTTT. J is TRBJ1-5 and V is TRBV29-1, with TRBD1 as a possible D gene (6 bases). This CDR3 is built from 14 residues. Per germline, CDR1 SQVTM and CDR2 ANQGSEA. V lost 7 bases and J lost 4, with 17 bases in between.

V is TRBV30 and J is TRBJ1-2; a weak D match, TRBD1 (6 bases). V lost 5 bases to trimming and J lost 4 bases, with 11 bases between them. Germline CDR1 is GTSNPN and CDR2 is SVGIG (reference sequence). This CDR3 comprises 12 residues. The CDR3 DNA is TGTGCCTGGGGGGGCGGACTCTATGGCTACACCTTC. Its protein is CAWGGGLYGYTF.

A remark on this clone: A junction end diverges from the germline sequence, so it may reflect a read error. This chain links TRBV5-4 with TRBJ1-2, with 9 positions matching TRBD1. The germline V gene has CDR1 SGHNT and CDR2 YYREEE (reference sequence). The CDR3 length is 15 residues. CDR3 bases: TGTGCCAGCAGCAATGGGACCAAGCGGGACAGGGTTCTTTACTTC. This sequence encodes CASSNGTKRDRVLYF.